Sequencing of this T cell receptor beta chain was carried out in a study of blood T cell repertoires in COVID-19. In the study overall: Acute and convalescent COVID-19 specimens originated in the United States, Italy and Spain.

The method was immunoSEQ multiplex PCR; TCRdb's version includes in-frame clones alone and lacks a portion of them. The sample lists a few hundred thousand clones; around nine tenths were seen once. CDR1 SGHRS and CDR2 YFSETQ come from the germline V gene. V was shortened by 7 bases and J by 6 bases, with 20 bases between the two germline ends. The CDR3 spans 14 residues. The gene calls are TRBV5-1 and TRBJ2-7; possible D gene TRBD1, 5 bases. The source is a man aged 60 to 75 with acute or convalescent COVID-19. Material for sequencing was peripheral blood. CDR3 sequence (DNA): TGCGCCAGCGCGCCCGGCAGGGTTCGATCCGAGCAGTACTTC. This codes for CASAPGRVRSEQYF.